The TCR beta chain described here comes from a study of a mutant IDH1 vaccine in newly diagnosed glioma. As regards this clone: Its antigen is as yet unknown.

Clones were sequenced by immunoSEQ multiplex PCR, and TCRdb holds only the in-frame ones, with some missing. The sample has tens of thousands of clones; around 92% are singletons. The CDR3 contains 14 residues. The V and J ends lost 6 bases and 2 bases respectively, with 10 bases between them. Germline V gene data show CDR1 as KGHSH and CDR2 as LQKENI. Specified time point: week 35, safety follow-up. Each dose delivered 300 ug of mutant IDH1 20-mer peptide subcutaneously with imiquimod. Vaccinations, eight in total, occurred in weeks 1, 3, 5, 7, 11, 15, 19, 23. The J gene is TRBJ2-2, the V gene TRBV18; unclear D gene. The specimen was PBMCs, collected from a glioma patient whose treatment included an IDH1 peptide vaccine. This TCR derives from a man aged 45 to 65 with glioma. The CDR3 coding sequence is TGTGCCAGCTCCCCCGACACAAACACCGGGGAGCTGTTTTTT. Translation: CASSPDTNTGELFF.